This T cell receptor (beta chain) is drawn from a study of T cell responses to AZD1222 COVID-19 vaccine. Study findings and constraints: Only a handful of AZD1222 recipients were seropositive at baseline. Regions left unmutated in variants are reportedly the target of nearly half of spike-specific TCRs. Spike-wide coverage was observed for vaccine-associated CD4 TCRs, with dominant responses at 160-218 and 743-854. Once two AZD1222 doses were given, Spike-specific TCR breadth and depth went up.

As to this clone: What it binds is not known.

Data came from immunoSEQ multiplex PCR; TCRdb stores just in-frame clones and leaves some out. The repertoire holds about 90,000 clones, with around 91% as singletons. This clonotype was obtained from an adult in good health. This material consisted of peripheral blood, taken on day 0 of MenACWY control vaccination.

CDR3 sequence: CASSPGTSATDTQYF. The CDR3 bases are TGTGCCAGCAGTCCGGGGACTAGCGCCACAGATACGCAGTATTTT. The chain uses TRBV28 and TRBJ2-3, with 10 bases that match TRBD2. Germline V CDR1 and CDR2: MDHEN, SYDVKM. The CDR3 is 15 amino acids. J was trimmed by 2 bases and V by 5 bases; bases with no gene match: 4.